This entry concerns a single TCR beta chain. The target antigen is unknown. This sample was taken from a study of T cell responses to AZD1222 COVID-19 vaccine. The study's findings and limits: Baseline antibody screening turned up just six or seven seropositive AZD1222 recipients. Donors were mostly white British, more females; clonal diversity possibly underestimated.

Pooled in the analysis were second doses at about 4 or about 12 weeks. Measured with immunoSEQ multiplex PCR; TCRdb has only the in-frame clones, and not every one. The sample consists of approximately 130,000 clones, about nine tenths of them appearing once. The V gene's germline CDR1 is SQVTM and CDR2 ANQGSEA. The CDR3 has 16 residues. V dropped 3 bases and J dropped 8; count of bases not matched to a gene: 13. The sample consisted of peripheral blood, taken 28 days after the second AZD1222 dose. V gene TRBV29-1 combines with J gene TRBJ1-4; 9 positions agree with TRBD1. This TCR was sampled from an adult who received the AZD1222 COVID-19 vaccine. The CDR3 nucleotides are TGCAGCGTTGAGGGGGACAGGGTCTTGGGTCGGGAAAAACTGTTTTTT. Translating it yields CSVEGDRVLGREKLFF. The full variable domain, in which reference TRBV29-1 and TRBJ1-4 provide the parts outside the CDR3, is SAVISQKPSRDICQRGTSLTIQCQVDSQVTMMFWYRQQPGQSLTLIATANQGSEATYESGFVIDKFPISRPNLTFSTLTVSNMSPEDSSIYLCSVEGDRVLGREKLFFGSGTQLSVL.